Reported below is one T cell receptor beta chain. Its target is not known. V was clipped by 2 bases and J by 3 bases; unmatched bases: 2. CDR3 length: 15 residues. CDR1 is KGHDR, CDR2 SFDVKD, per germline. This record comes from a study of Graves' ophthalmopathy and Graves' hyperthyroidism. The authors enrolled newly diagnosed hyperthyroidism patients aged 18 to 65 with under 2 months' duration. Beta-chain TCR CDR3 regions were amplified from RNA transcripts. RT-PCR in the first round used HTBI primers; a second-round multiplex PCR followed. From the multiplex PCR reads, TCRdb called clonotypes with MiXCR, one entry per CDR3 protein. The sample carries about 500,000 distinct CDR3 sequences, 39% recorded once. Study results and limitations: Predictions made by the model for ophthalmopathy progression reached roughly 71% sensitivity and around 72% specificity. Most expanded clonotypes in thyroid above 0.001 frequency also showed up in blood.

This TCR derives from an adult man with Graves' hyperthyroidism. The sample comprised peripheral blood or thyroid tissue (not recorded which). The chain joins TRBV24-1 to TRBJ2-5; 10 bases are shared with TRBD1. CDR3 in DNA: TGTGCCACCAGTGATTGGACAGGGGGGGAAGAGACCCAGTACTTC. Protein product: CATSDWTGGEETQYF.